The subject of this entry is one T cell receptor (beta chain). The time point was: after neoadjuvant nivolumab, at surgical resection. Patients had newly diagnosed, untreated stage II-IVA oral cavity squamous cell carcinoma. Cohort: HPV-negative, locally advanced oral cavity squamous cell carcinoma patients. The length of the CDR3 is 12 residues. The V and J ends lost 10 bases and 9 bases, in that order; junction bases with no gene match: 2. The V gene's germline CDR1 is ENHRY and CDR2 SYGVKD. The data derive from a study of neoadjuvant anti-PD-1 for oral cavity cancer. Profiled with immunoSEQ multiplex PCR; TCRdb holds only in-frame clones, not every one. The sample has more than 9,500 clones, about 76% seen once.

The starting material was PBMCs, obtained after nivolumab (anti-PD-1) treatment. This chain joins TRBV10-3 and TRBJ1-6; 11 positions match TRBD1. The clonotype comes from a person between 40 and 85 years old with oral cavity squamous cell carcinoma. As DNA, the CDR3 is TGTGCCACCGGGACAGGGGGTTCACCCCTCCACTTT. Translating it yields CATGTGGSPLHF.